These 4 T cell receptor beta chains came from one sample sequenced in a study of STAT5B mutations in CD4+ large granular lymphocyte leukemia. Using immunoSEQ multiplex PCR, the repertoire was profiled, and TCRdb retains in-frame clones only, with some absent. The table includes roughly 21,000 clones, approximately 70% detected once. Sequenced input: CD4+ T cells from blood buffy coats. Receptors were obtained from a human donor in good health.

The rearrangement uses TRBV7-9 and TRBJ2-1, with 9 bases lining up with TRBD2. This CDR3 is 16 amino acids long. Looked up from germline, CDR1 is SEHNR and CDR2 is FQNEAQ (reference sequence). V lost 2 bases to trimming and J lost 6 bases; unmatched junction nucleotides: 8. The chain's CDR3 is CASSLPRGGRGNEQFF. CDR3 bases: TGTGCCAGCAGCTTACCGCGGGGGGGGCGGGGCAATGAGCAGTTCTTC.

The chain couples TRBV6-1 to TRBJ2-2, with TRBD2 matching 8 bases. With 8 bases clipped from V and 8 bases from J, the junction kept 4 bases outside the gene matches. CDR1 and CDR2 (germline): MNHNS, SASEGT. The CDR3 has 12 residues. CDR3 sequence: CASGVAGGELFF. CDR3 DNA sequence: TGTGCCAGCGGAGTAGCGGGGGGGGAGCTGTTTTTT.

In its sample, this clone was seen a few times. The genes are TRBV27 and TRBJ1-1; TRBD1 matches 7 bases. Looked up from germline, CDR1 is MNHEY and CDR2 is SMNVEV (reference sequence). Trimming removed 2 bases from V and 3 bases from J; junction bases left unmatched: 0. The CDR3 covers 13 residues. CDR3 sequence reads: CASSLQGDTEAFF. The CDR3 DNA reads TGTGCCAGCAGTTTACAGGGGGACACTGAAGCTTTCTTT.

The chain joins TRBV5-1 to TRBJ2-7; the D gene could be TRBD1 or TRBD2 (5 bases each). This CDR3 contains 14 residues. In germline, CDR1 is SGHRS, CDR2 YFSETQ. V was trimmed by 5 bases and J by 2 bases, leaving 14 bases between them. CDR3 region: CASRSRDGTYEQYF. The CDR3 nucleotides read TGCGCCAGCAGATCACGGGACGGCACCTACGAGCAGTACTTC. The full variable domain, in which reference TRBV5-1 and TRBJ2-7 provide the parts outside the CDR3, is KAGVTQTPRYLIKTRGQQVTLSCSPISGHRSVSWYQQTPGQGLQFLFEYFSETQRNKGNFPGRFSGRQFSNSRSEMNVSTLELGDSALYLCASRSRDGTYEQYFGPGTRLTVT.